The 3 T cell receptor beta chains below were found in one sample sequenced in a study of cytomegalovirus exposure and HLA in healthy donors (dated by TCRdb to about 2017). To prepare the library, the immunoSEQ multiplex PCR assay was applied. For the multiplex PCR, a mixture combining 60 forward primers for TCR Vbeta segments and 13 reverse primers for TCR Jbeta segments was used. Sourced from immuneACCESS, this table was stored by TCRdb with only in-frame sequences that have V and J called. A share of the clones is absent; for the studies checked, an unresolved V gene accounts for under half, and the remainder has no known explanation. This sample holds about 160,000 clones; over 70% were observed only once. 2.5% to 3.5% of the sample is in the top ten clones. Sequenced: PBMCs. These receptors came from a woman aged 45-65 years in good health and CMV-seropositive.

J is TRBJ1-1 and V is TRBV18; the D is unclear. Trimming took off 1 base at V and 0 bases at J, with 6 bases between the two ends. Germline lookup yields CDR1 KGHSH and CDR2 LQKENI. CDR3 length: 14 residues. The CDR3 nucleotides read TGTGCCAGCTCACCACTGGGAGTGAACACTGAAGCTTTCTTT. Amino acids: CASSPLGVNTEAFF.

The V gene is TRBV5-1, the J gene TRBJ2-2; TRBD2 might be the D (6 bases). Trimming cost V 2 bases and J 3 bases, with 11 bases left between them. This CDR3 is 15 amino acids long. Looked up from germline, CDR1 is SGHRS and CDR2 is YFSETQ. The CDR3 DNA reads TGCGCCAGCAGCTTCGGAGGGAGCGACACCGGGGAGCTGTTTTTT. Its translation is CASSFGGSDTGELFF.

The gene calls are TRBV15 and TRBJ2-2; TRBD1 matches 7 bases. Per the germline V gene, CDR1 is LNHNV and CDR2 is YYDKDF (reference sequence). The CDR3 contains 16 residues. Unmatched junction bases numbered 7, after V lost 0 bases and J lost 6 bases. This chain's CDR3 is CATSRDSGRGSGELFF. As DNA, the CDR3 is TGTGCCACCAGCAGAGATTCAGGCAGGGGGTCCGGGGAGCTGTTTTTT.